The clone carrying this T cell receptor beta chain was counted only a few times. This sample stems from a study of T cells in Graves' hyperthyroidism and ophthalmopathy. V lost 0 bases and J lost 5; bases outside the gene matches: 7. Germline lookup yields CDR1 SGDLS and CDR2 YYNGEE. This CDR3 is 16 amino acids long. Using RNA transcripts as the source, TCR beta CDR3 regions were amplified. First-round RT-PCR of the TCR CDR3 relied on the HTBI primer set. Via MiXCR, TCRdb re-called the multiplex PCR reads, giving one row per CDR3 protein. The table records under 600,000 distinct CDR3 sequences, approximately 16% of them present only once.

The sequence derives from a middle-aged woman with Graves' ophthalmopathy. This rearrangement joins TRBV9 to TRBJ2-3; TRBD2 aligns across 9 bases. Input material: blood. CDR3 sequence (DNA): TGTGCCAGCAGCGTAGCGGCGGGGGGGCAACAAGATACGCAGTATTTT. The encoded protein is CASSVAAGGQQDTQYF.